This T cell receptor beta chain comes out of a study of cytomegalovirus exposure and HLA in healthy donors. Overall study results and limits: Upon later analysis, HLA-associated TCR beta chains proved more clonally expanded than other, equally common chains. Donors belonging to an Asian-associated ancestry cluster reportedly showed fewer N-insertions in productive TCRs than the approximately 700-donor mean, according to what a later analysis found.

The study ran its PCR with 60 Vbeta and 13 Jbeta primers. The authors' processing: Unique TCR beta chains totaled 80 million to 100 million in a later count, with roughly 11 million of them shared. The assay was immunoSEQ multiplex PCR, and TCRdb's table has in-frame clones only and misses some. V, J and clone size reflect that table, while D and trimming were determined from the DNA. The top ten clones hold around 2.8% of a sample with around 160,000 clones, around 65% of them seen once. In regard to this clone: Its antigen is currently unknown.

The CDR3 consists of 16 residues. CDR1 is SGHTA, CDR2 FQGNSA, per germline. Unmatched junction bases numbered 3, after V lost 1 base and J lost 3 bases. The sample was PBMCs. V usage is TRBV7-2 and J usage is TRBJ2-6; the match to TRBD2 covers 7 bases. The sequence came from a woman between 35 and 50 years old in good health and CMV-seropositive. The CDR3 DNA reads TGTGCCAGCAGCTTAGGTCCGGGGGGTGGGGCCAACGTCCTGACTTTC. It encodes CASSLGPGGGANVLTF.